This T cell receptor (beta chain) was captured in a study of blood T cell repertoires in COVID-19. Seattle-derived patients entered the study during active infection and were followed longitudinally. This CDR3 region has 15 residues. Germline values: CDR1 SGDLS, CDR2 YYNGEE. After removal of 4 bases from V and 3 bases from J, the junction contained 8 bases not matched to a gene. In the original processing: Researchers report that nucleated cell counts were estimated from reference gene primer amplification. Sequencing used immunoSEQ multiplex PCR; TCRdb keeps in-frame clones, though not all of them. Clone size and the V and J calls come from that table; the DNA yielded D and trimming. The sample has a few hundred thousand clones; roughly 84% are singletons.

The clonotype comes from a human donor with COVID-19, enrolled during active disease. The donor label of this sample is uncertain. The J gene is TRBJ2-5, the V gene TRBV9; 8 bases are a match to TRBD2. The sample consisted of peripheral blood. The CDR3 coding sequence is TGTGCCAGCAGCATTAGCGGGATTGTGGAAGAGACCCAGTACTTC. Translating gives CASSISGIVEETQYF.